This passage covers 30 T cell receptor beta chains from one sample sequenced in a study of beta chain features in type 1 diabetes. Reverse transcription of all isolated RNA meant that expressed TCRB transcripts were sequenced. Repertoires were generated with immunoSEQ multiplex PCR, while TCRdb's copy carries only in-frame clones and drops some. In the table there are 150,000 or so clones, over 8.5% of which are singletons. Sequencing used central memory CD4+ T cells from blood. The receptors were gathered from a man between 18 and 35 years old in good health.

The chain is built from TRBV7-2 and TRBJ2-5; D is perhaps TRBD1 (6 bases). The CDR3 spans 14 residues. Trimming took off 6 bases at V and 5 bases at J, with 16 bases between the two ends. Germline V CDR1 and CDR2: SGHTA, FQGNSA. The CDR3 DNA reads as TGTGCCAGCAGACCAATACAGGGCGGGGAGACCCAGTACTTC. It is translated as CASRPIQGGETQYF.

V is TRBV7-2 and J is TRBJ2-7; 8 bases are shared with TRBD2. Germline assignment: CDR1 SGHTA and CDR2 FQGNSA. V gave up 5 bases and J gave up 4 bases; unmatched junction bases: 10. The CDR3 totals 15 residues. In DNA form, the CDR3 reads TGTGCCAGCAGCATTAGGGCGCGGGAGGCATACGAGCAGTACTTC. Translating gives CASSIRAREAYEQYF.

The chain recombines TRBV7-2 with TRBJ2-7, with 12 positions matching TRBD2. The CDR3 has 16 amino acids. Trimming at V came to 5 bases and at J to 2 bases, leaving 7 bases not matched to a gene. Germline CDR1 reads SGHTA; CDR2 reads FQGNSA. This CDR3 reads CASSRGLAGQAYEQYF. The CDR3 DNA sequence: TGTGCCAGCAGCCGAGGACTAGCGGGGCAGGCCTACGAGCAGTACTTC. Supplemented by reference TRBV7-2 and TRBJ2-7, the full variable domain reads GAGVSQSPSNKVTEKGKDVELRCDPISGHTALYWYRQSLGQGLEFLIYFQGNSAPDKSGLPSDRFSAERTGGSVSTLTIQRTQQEDSAVYLCASSRGLAGQAYEQYFGPGTRLTVT.

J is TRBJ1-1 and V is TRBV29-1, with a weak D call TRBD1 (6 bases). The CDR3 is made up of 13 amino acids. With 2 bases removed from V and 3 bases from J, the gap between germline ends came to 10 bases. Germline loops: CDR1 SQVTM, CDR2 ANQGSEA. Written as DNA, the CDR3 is TGCAGCGTTGAAATCAGGGGTGACACTGAAGCTTTCTTT. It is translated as CSVEIRGDTEAFF.

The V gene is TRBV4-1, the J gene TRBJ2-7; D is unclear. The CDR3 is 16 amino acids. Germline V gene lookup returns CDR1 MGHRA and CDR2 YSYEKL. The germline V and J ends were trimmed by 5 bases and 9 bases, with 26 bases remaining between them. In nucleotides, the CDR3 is TGCGCCAGCAGCAACCCCTTCAGGCGTGACTTCTCATTGCAGTACTTC. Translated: CASSNPFRRDFSLQYF.

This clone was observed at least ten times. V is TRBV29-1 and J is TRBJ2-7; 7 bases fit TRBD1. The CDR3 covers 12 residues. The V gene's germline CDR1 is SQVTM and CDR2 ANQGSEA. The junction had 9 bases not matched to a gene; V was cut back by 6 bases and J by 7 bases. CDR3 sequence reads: CSVHRGKGEQYF. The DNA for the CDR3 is TGCAGCGTCCACAGGGGAAAGGGGGAGCAGTACTTC.

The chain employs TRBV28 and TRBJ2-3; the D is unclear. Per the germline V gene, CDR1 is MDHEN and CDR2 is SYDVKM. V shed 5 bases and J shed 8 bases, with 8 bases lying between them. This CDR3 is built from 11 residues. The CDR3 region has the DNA TGTGCCAGCAGTCACGAGACTACGCAGTATTTT. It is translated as CASSHETTQYF.

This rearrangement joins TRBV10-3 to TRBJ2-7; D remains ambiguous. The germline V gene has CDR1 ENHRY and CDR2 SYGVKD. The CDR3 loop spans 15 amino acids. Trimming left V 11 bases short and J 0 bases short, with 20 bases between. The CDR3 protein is CASRSSQVGSYEQYF. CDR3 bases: TGTGCCTCACGGTCATCGCAGGTAGGCTCCTACGAGCAGTACTTC.

The CDR3 sequence is CASSLARQGSGNTIYF. Written as DNA, the CDR3 is TGTGCCAGCAGCTTAGCCCGACAGGGGAGTGGAAACACCATATATTTT. The chain links TRBV7-2 to TRBJ1-3, with 8 nucleotides matching TRBD1. Germline lookup yields CDR1 SGHTA and CDR2 FQGNSA. The CDR3 extends over 16 amino acids. V shed 0 bases, J shed 3 bases, and the junction held 4 bases outside the gene matches.

CDR3 sequence: CASHIGGVSYNEQFF. In DNA form, the CDR3 reads TGTGCCAGCCACATTGGAGGGGTCTCCTACAATGAGCAGTTCTTC. The chain joins TRBV28 to TRBJ2-1, with a tentative D call TRBD2 (6 bases). The length of the CDR3 is 15 residues. Germline CDR1 reads MDHEN; CDR2 reads SYDVKM. Trimming removed 8 bases at V and 0 bases at J, with 14 bases between.

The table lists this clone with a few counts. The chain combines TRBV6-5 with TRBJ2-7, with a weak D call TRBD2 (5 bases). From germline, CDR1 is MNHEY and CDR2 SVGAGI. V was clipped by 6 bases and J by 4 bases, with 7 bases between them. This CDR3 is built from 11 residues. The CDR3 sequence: CASRRAYEQYF. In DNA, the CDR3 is TGTGCCAGCAGGAGGGCGTACGAGCAGTACTTC.

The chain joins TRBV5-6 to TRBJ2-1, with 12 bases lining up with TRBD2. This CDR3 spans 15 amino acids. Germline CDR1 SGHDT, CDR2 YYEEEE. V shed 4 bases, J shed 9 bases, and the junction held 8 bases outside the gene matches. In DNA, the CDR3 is TGTGCCAGCAGCCCGACTAGCGGGAGAGAGGGTGAGCAGTTCTTC. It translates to CASSPTSGREGEQFF. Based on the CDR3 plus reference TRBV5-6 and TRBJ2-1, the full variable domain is DAGVTQSPTHLIKTRGQQVTLRCSPKSGHDTVSWYQQALGQGPQFIFQYYEEEERQRGNFPDRFSGHQFPNYSSELNVNALLLGDSALYLCASSPTSGREGEQFFGPGTRLTVL.

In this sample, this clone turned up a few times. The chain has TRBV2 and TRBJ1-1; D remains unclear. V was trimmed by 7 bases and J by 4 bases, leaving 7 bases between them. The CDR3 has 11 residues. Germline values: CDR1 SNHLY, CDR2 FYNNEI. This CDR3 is CASKVITEAFF. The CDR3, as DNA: TGTGCCAGCAAGGTTATCACTGAAGCTTTCTTT.

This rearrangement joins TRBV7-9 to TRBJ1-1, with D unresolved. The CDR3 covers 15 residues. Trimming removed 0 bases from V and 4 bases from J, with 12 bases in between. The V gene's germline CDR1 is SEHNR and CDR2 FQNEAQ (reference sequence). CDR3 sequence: CASSLASGQSTEAFF. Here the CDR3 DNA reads TGTGCCAGCAGCTTAGCTTCCGGTCAGAGCACTGAAGCTTTCTTT.

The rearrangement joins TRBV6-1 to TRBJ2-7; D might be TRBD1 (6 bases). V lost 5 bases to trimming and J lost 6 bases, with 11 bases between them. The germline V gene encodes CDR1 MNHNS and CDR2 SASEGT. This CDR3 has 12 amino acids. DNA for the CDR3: TGTGCCAGCAGTCGGGACAACTCCGAGCAGTACTTC. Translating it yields CASSRDNSEQYF.

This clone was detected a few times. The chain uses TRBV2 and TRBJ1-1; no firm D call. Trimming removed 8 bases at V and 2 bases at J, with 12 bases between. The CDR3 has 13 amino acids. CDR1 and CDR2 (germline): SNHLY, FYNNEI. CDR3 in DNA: TGTGCCAGCGGAAACGACCGCAACACTGAAGCTTTCTTT. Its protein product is CASGNDRNTEAFF.

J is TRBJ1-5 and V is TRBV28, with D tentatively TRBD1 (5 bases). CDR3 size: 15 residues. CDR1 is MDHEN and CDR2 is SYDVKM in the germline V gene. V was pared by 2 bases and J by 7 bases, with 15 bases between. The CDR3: CASSLTSQGGQPQHF. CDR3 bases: TGTGCCAGCAGTTTAACCTCGCAGGGTGGACAGCCCCAGCATTTT.

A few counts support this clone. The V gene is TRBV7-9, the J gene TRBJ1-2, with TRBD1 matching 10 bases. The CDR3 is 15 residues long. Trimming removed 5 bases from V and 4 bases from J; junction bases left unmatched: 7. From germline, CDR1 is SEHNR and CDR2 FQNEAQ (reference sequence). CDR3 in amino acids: CASSPGQGEIYGYTF. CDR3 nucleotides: TGTGCCAGCAGCCCCGGACAGGGGGAGATCTATGGCTACACCTTC.

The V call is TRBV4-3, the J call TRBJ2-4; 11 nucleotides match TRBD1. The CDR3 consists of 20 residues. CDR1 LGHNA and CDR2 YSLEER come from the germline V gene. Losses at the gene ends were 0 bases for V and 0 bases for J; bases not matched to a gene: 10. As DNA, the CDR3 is TGCGCCAGCAGCCAAGAAACGGGACAGGGGGACCGACTAGCCAAAAACATTCAGTACTTC. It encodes CASSQETGQGDRLAKNIQYF.

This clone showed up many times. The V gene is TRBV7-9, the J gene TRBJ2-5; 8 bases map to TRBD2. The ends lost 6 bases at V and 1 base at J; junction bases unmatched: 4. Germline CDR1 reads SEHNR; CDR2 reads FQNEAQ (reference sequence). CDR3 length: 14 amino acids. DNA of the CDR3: TGTGCCAGCAGTCTCAGCGGGGGCCAAGAGACCCAGTACTTC. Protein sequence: CASSLSGGQETQYF.

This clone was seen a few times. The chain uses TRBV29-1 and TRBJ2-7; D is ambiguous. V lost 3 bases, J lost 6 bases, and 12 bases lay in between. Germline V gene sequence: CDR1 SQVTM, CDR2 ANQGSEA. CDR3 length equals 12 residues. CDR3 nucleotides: TGCAGCGTTGAGACGGACCTCCGCGAGCAGTACTTC. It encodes CSVETDLREQYF.

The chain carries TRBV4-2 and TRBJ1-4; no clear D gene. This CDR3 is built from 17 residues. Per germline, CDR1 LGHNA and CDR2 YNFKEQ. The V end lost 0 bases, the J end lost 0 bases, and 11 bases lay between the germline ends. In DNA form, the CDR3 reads TGTGCCAGCAGCCAAGAAAGAGGCATTGCAACTAATGAAAAACTGTTTTTT. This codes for CASSQERGIATNEKLFF.

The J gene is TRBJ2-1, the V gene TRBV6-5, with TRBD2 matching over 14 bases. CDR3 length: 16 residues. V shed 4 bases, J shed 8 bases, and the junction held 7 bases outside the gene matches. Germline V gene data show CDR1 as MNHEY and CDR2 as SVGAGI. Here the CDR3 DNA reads TGTGCCAGCAGTTTCCAGACTAGCGGGAGGGGCGATGAGCAGTTCTTC. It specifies CASSFQTSGRGDEQFF.

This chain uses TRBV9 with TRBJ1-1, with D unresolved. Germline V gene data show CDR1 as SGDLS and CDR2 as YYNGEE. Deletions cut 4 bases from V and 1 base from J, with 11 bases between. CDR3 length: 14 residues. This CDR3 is CASSREPSNTEAFF. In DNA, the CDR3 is TGTGCCAGCAGCCGGGAACCGTCGAACACTGAAGCTTTCTTT.

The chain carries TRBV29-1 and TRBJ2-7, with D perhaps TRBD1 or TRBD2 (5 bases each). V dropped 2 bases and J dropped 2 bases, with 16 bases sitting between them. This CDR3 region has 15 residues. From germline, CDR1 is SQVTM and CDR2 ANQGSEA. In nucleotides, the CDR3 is TGCAGCGTTGAAACTACGGGACGGGATACCTACGAGCAGTACTTC. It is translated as CSVETTGRDTYEQYF.

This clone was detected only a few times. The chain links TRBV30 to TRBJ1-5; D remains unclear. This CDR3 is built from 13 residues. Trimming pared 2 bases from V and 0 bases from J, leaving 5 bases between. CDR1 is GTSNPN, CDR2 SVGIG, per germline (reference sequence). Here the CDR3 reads CAWSLDSNQPQHF. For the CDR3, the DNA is TGTGCCTGGAGTTTGGATAGCAATCAGCCCCAGCATTTT.

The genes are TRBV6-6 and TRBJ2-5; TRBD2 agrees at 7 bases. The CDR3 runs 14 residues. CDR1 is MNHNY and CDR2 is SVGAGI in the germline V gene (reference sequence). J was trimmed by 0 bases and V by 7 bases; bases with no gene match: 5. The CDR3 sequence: CASKGGSYQETQYF. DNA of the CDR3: TGTGCCAGCAAGGGCGGGAGTTACCAAGAGACCCAGTACTTC.

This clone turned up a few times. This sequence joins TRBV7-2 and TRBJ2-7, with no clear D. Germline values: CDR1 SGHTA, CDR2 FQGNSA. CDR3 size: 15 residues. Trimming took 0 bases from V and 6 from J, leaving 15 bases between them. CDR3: CASSLAGTAGIEQYF. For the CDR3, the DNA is TGTGCCAGCAGCTTAGCAGGAACAGCCGGTATCGAGCAGTACTTC.

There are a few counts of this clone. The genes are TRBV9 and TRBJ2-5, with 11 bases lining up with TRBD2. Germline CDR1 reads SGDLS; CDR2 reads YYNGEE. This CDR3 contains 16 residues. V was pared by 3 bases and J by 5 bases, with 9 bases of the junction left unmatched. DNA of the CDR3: TGTGCCAGCAGCGCTGCATTACTAGCGGGAGAGGAGACCCAGTACTTC. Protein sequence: CASSAALLAGEETQYF.

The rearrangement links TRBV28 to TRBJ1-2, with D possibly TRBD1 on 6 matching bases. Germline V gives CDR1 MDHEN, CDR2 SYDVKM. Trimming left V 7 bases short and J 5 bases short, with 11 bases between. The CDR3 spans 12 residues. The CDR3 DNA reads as TGTGCCAGCAACACAGGGATATATGGCTACACCTTC. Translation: CASNTGIYGYTF.